The 10 T cell receptor beta chains below all came from one sample that was sequenced in a study of CD8+CD57+ T cells in acquired aplastic anemia. CD8+CD57+ cell expansion, shown by flow cytometry, had occurred in the patients selected for sequencing. Profiling of TCR beta VDJ combinations and CDR3 sequences used genomic DNA as template. One entry per CDR3 protein results from TCRdb running MiXCR on the reads. Among under 500,000 distinct CDR3 sequences listed, more than 25% were seen once. Sequences were obtained from sorted CD4+, CD8+, or CD8+CD57+ T cells (not recorded which) from PBMCs. The receptors were gathered from a human donor with aplastic anemia.

This clonotype was detected a few times. The chain recombines TRBV6-4 with TRBJ1-2; D gene ambiguous. Per the germline V gene, CDR1 is MRHNA and CDR2 is SNTAGT. Trimming cost V 0 bases and J 12 bases, with 23 bases left between them. The CDR3 totals 16 residues. The CDR3, as DNA: TGTGCCAGCAGTGACTCCCGTCTTTTCTTTTCAAATACCCACACCTTC. Protein sequence: CASSDSRLFFSNTHTF.

This clonotype was counted a single time. The chain combines TRBV29-1 with TRBJ1-6; 7 bases are a match to TRBD1. Germline CDR1 and CDR2: SQVTM and ANQGSEA. V lost 6 bases, J lost 2 bases, and 7 bases stayed unmatched. The length of the CDR3 is 15 residues. CDR3 sequence (DNA): TGCAGCGTGGTGACAGGGCAAGCCTATAATTCACCCCTCCACTTT. As protein: CSVVTGQAYNSPLHF.

This clonotype was detected a few times. The chain employs TRBV9 and TRBJ2-3; D assignment may be TRBD1 or TRBD2 (5 bases each). CDR1 and CDR2 from the germline V gene are SGDLS and YYNGEE. The V end was cut by 2 bases, the J end by 2 bases, with 12 bases between. CDR3 length: 15 residues. The CDR3 region is CASSVSTGTTDTQYF. The DNA of the CDR3 is TGTGCCAGCAGCGTCAGCACCGGGACCACAGATACGCAGTATTTT.

V usage is TRBV20-1 and J usage is TRBJ1-5, with D tentatively TRBD1 (5 bases). V shed 2 bases and J shed 1 base, with 15 bases lying between them. CDR3 length: 16 amino acids. Germline loops: CDR1 DFQATT, CDR2 SNEGSKA (reference sequence). For the CDR3, the DNA is TGCAGTGCTAGATCGCGGGGCTCACCAAGCAATCAGCCCCAGCATTTT. Translated, it gives CSARSRGSPSNQPQHF.

The chain uses TRBV5-1 and TRBJ2-2, with a possible D match to TRBD1 (6 bases). The CDR3 has 16 amino acids. Germline CDR1 SGHRS, CDR2 YFSETQ. The V end lost 4 bases, the J end lost 6 bases, and 19 bases lay between the germline ends. CDR3 DNA sequence: TGCGCCAGCAGCACGGACCCCAGGGGAAGGGCCGGGGAGCTGTTTTTT. Amino acid sequence: CASSTDPRGRAGELFF.

The rearrangement uses TRBV6-1 and TRBJ1-2; 7 bases fit TRBD1. J gave up 1 base and V 7 bases, and 3 bases lay outside the gene matches. The CDR3 extends over 13 amino acids. The V gene's germline CDR1 is MNHNS and CDR2 SASEGT. CDR3 nucleotides: TGTGCCAGCAAAACAGGGGTTAACTATGGCTACACCTTC. Encoded protein: CASKTGVNYGYTF.

About this clonotype itself: A much bigger clone sits one base away, suggesting this may be a read error. This rearrangement joins TRBV2 to TRBJ1-2; no clear D gene. In germline, CDR1 is SNHLY, CDR2 FYNNEI. The CDR3 is made up of 13 amino acids. This CDR3 is CASSDGEGYGYTF. The CDR3 coding sequence is TGTGCCAGTAGTGACGGAGAGGGCTATGGCTACACCTTC.

This chain joins TRBV7-9 and TRBJ1-3, with unresolved D. The CDR3 has 15 residues. V dropped 3 bases and J dropped 0 bases, with 9 bases sitting between them. In germline, CDR1 is SEHNR, CDR2 FQNEAQ (reference sequence). The CDR3 reads CASSFKAVSGNTIYF. The CDR3 bases are TGTGCCAGCAGCTTTAAAGCGGTCTCTGGAAACACCATATATTTT.

Ten or more counts support this clonotype. This chain uses TRBV15 with TRBJ2-7; maybe TRBD1 (5 bases). Looked up from germline, CDR1 is LNHNV and CDR2 is YYDKDF (reference sequence). This CDR3 has 14 amino acids. V was clipped by 4 bases and J by 6 bases, with 16 bases between them. The CDR3 sequence: CATSTRDRAIEQYF. CDR3 DNA sequence: TGTGCCACCAGCACCCGAGACAGAGCGATCGAGCAGTACTTC.

There are a few counts of this clonotype. The rearrangement links TRBV30 to TRBJ1-5; D remains unclear. CDR1 and CDR2 (germline): GTSNPN, SVGIG (reference sequence). The CDR3 loop spans 14 amino acids. The V gene lost 1 base and the J gene lost 0 bases, with 7 bases spanning the gap. The CDR3 nucleotides read TGTGCCTGGAGTGGAGAGCGTAGCAATCAGCCCCAGCATTTT. The encoded protein is CAWSGERSNQPQHF.